The 16 T cell receptor beta chains below all came from one sample that was sequenced in a study of T-cell reconstitution after alpha-beta-depleted transplantation in children. Unique molecular identifiers were incorporated into the prepared TCRbeta library. Each CDR3 protein is one row after TCRdb ran MiXCR on the PCR reads. The sample contains around 230,000 distinct CDR3 sequences, under 20% of which appear only once. The sample consisted of PBMCs, mostly from graft donor cells, taken 360 days after TCRalphabeta/CD19-depleted stem cell transplant. These receptors were taken from a male patient under 10 years old who had a stem cell transplant for acute lymphoblastic leukemia, so the T cells may come from the graft donor.

There are a few counts of this clonotype. The chain recombines TRBV4-1 with TRBJ2-2; D may correspond to TRBD1 or TRBD2 (5 bases each). This CDR3 contains 16 residues. Per the germline V gene, CDR1 is MGHRA and CDR2 is YSYEKL. With 2 bases removed from V and 5 bases from J, the gap between germline ends came to 15 bases. For the CDR3, the DNA is TGCGCCAGCAGCCAATGGGGAGACAGTCCAACCGGGGAGCTGTTTTTT. Its translation is CASSQWGDSPTGELFF.

This clonotype was seen a few times. This chain links TRBV2 with TRBJ2-3; 9 nucleotides match TRBD1. The CDR3 loop spans 14 amino acids. The V gene end was trimmed by 6 bases and the J gene end by 4 bases; junction bases not matched to a gene: 5. Germline V gene data show CDR1 as SNHLY and CDR2 as FYNNEI. CDR3 protein: CASRVYRGPDTQYF. The CDR3 DNA sequence: TGTGCCAGCAGGGTATACAGGGGGCCAGATACGCAGTATTTT.

This clonotype has just a few counts. The chain combines TRBV6-1 with TRBJ2-2, with a tentative D call TRBD1 (6 bases). Looked up from germline, CDR1 is MNHNS and CDR2 is SASEGT. Trimming took 5 bases from V and 0 from J, leaving 19 bases between them. The CDR3 totals 18 residues. For the CDR3, the DNA is TGTGCCAGCAGTACCTTCAGACCCGGGACAACGAACACCGGGGAGCTGTTTTTT. Protein sequence: CASSTFRPGTTNTGELFF.

This clonotype was seen ten or more times. The rearrangement uses TRBV6-1 and TRBJ2-3; D ambiguous. The CDR3 spans 15 residues. Germline CDR1 and CDR2: MNHNS and SASEGT. The V gene lost 7 bases and the J gene lost 3 bases, with 17 bases spanning the gap. The CDR3: CASTGGISGTDTQYF. CDR3 nucleotides: TGTGCCAGCACGGGCGGAATCTCTGGGACAGATACGCAGTATTTT.

This clonotype was seen a handful of times. CDR3 DNA: TGCGCCAGCAGCTTGGTGGCCTCTGGAAACACCATATATTTT. Its protein is CASSLVASGNTIYF. The chain recombines TRBV5-1 with TRBJ1-3; D is undetermined. This CDR3 has 14 residues. Germline lookup yields CDR1 SGHRS and CDR2 YFSETQ. Trimming cost V 0 bases and J 0 bases, with 4 bases left between them.

This clonotype was detected a few times. V usage is TRBV12-5 and J usage is TRBJ2-2; D may be TRBD2 (7 bases). The V end was cut by 0 bases, the J end by 0 bases, with 14 bases between. Germline CDR1 reads LGHNT; CDR2 reads FRNRAP. The CDR3 is 18 amino acids. The CDR3 DNA is TGTGCTAGTGGTTTGGTGGGCCGGGGGGCAACGAACACCGGGGAGCTGTTTTTT. This sequence encodes CASGLVGRGATNTGELFF.

The chain links TRBV27 to TRBJ2-7; 15 bases align to TRBD2. Per the germline V gene, CDR1 is MNHEY and CDR2 is SMNVEV (reference sequence). The CDR3 length is 15 residues. J gave up 5 bases and V 2 bases, and 1 base lay outside the gene matches. CDR3 coding DNA: TGTGCCAGCAGTTTAGGGACTAGCGGGAGGAACGAGCAGTACTTC. Amino acids: CASSLGTSGRNEQYF.

This clonotype was seen more than once but under ten times. The gene calls are TRBV10-3 and TRBJ2-5, with D maybe TRBD1 (6 bases). This CDR3 is 16 amino acids long. Trimming left V 1 base short and J 0 bases short, with 12 bases between. Germline CDR1 and CDR2: ENHRY and SYGVKD. The CDR3 DNA sequence: TGTGCCATCAGTGAGTTGGACAGCCAGTACCAAGAGACCCAGTACTTC. Translated: CAISELDSQYQETQYF.

The rearrangement uses TRBV5-1 and TRBJ1-5, with D uncertain. The CDR3 is made up of 15 amino acids. V shed 0 bases and J shed 3 bases, with 10 bases lying between them. The germline V gene has CDR1 SGHRS and CDR2 YFSETQ. The CDR3 DNA reads TGCGCCAGCAGCTTGGGACCTAACACCAATCAGCCCCAGCATTTT. Amino acid sequence: CASSLGPNTNQPQHF.

This clonotype was counted only a few times. This chain links TRBV6-5 with TRBJ1-1; 8 bases are a match to TRBD1. CDR3 size: 16 residues. CDR1 is MNHEY, CDR2 SVGAGI, per germline. The J segment lost 3 bases and the V segment lost 2 bases, leaving 8 bases of the junction unmatched. This CDR3 is CASSYTDRGRDTEAFF. Written as DNA, the CDR3 is TGTGCCAGCAGTTACACCGACAGGGGTCGGGACACTGAAGCTTTCTTT.

Only a few counts were recorded for this clonotype. The chain uses TRBV10-3 and TRBJ2-5; 10 positions agree with TRBD1. The germline V gene has CDR1 ENHRY and CDR2 SYGVKD. J gave up 1 base and V 6 bases, and 5 bases lay outside the gene matches. There are 15 residues in the CDR3. In nucleotides, the CDR3 is TGTGCCATCAGAGAGACAGGGGGCTCCCAAGAGACCCAGTACTTC. Protein sequence: CAIRETGGSQETQYF.

This clonotype has only a few counts. The rearrangement uses TRBV20-1 and TRBJ2-7; no reliable D call. Germline lookup yields CDR1 DFQATT and CDR2 SNEGSKA (reference sequence). Trimming took 2 bases from V and 4 from J, leaving 15 bases between them. The CDR3 has 14 amino acids. The DNA for the CDR3 is TGCAGTGCTAGACTGGTGGGTAGAATGTACGAGCAGTACTTC. Its protein is CSARLVGRMYEQYF.

This clonotype came up a few times. This sequence joins TRBV12-3 or TRBV12-4 and TRBJ1-5; no clear D gene. V gave up 1 base and J gave up 8 bases, with 12 bases separating them. The CDR3 spans 14 residues. The CDR3 here is CASSLGGGLKPQHF. The CDR3, as DNA: TGTGCCAGCAGTTTAGGTGGCGGCCTGAAGCCCCAGCATTTT.

CDR3 amino acids: CASSQRTGGTNQPQHF. The DNA for the CDR3 is TGTGCCAGCAGTCAAAGGACAGGGGGCACCAATCAGCCCCAGCATTTT. The rearrangement uses TRBV12-3 or TRBV12-4 and TRBJ1-5; 11 nucleotides match TRBD1. CDR3 length: 16 amino acids. V lost 5 bases to trimming and J lost 3 bases; unmatched junction nucleotides: 6.

Only a few counts were recorded for this clonotype. V usage is TRBV7-2 and J usage is TRBJ2-5, with TRBD2 matching over 9 bases. CDR1 SGHTA and CDR2 FQGNSA come from the germline V gene. This CDR3 spans 16 amino acids. V trimming: 1 base; J trimming: 2 bases; junction bases outside the gene matches: 5. The CDR3 here is CASSLELAGQQETQYF. The DNA of the CDR3 is TGTGCCAGCAGCTTAGAGCTAGCGGGACAGCAAGAGACCCAGTACTTC.

This clonotype has a count of ten or more. The J gene is TRBJ2-5, the V gene TRBV7-8; D unclear. In germline, CDR1 is SGHVS, CDR2 FQNEAQ. The CDR3 is 13 amino acids. Trimming removed 0 bases from V and 3 bases from J, with 5 bases in between. The DNA for the CDR3 is TGTGCCAGCAGCTTAGCGGCAGAAGAGACCCAGTACTTC. Protein sequence: CASSLAAEETQYF. The whole variable domain, remainder taken from reference TRBV7-8 and TRBJ2-5, is GAGVSQSPRYKVAKRGQDVALRCDPISGHVSLFWYQQALGQGPEFLTYFQNEAQLDKSGLPSDRFFAERPEGSVSTLKIQRTQQEDSAVYLCASSLAAEETQYFGPGTRLLVL.